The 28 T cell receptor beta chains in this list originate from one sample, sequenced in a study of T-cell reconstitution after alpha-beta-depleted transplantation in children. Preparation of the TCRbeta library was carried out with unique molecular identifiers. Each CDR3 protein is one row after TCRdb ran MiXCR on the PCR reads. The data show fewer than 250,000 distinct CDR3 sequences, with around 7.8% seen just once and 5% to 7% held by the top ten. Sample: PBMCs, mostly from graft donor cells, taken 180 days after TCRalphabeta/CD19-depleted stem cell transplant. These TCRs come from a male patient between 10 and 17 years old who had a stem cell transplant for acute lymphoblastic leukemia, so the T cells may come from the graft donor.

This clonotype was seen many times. In nucleotides, the CDR3 is TGTGCCATCAGTGAGGCCGATATCAAGTACTTC. Translation gives CAISEADIKYF. The chain has TRBV10-3 and TRBJ2-7; D not certain. The germline CDR1 and CDR2 sequences are ENHRY and SYGVKD. V was shortened by 2 bases and J by 11 bases, with 10 bases between the two germline ends. The CDR3 has 11 amino acids.

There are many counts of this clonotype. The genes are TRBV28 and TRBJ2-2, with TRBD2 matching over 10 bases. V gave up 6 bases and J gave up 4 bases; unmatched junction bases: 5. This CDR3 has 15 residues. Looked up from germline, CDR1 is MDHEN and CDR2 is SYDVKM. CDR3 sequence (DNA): TGTGCCAGCAGCACCAGCGGGAGGGCCACCGGGGAGCTGTTTTTT. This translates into CASSTSGRATGELFF.

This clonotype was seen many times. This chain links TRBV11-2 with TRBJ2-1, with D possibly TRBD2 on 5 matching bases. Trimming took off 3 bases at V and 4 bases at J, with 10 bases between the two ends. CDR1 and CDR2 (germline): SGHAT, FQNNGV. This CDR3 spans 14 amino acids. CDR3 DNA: TGTGCCAGCAGCTTTGACCTAGCTTACAATGAGCAGTTCTTC. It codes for CASSFDLAYNEQFF. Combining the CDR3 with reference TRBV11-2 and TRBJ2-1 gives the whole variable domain EAGVAQSPRYKIIEKRQSVAFWCNPISGHATLYWYQQILGQGPKLLIQFQNNGVVDDSQLPKDRFSAERLKGVDSTLKIQPAKLEDSAVYLCASSFDLAYNEQFFGPGTRLTVL.

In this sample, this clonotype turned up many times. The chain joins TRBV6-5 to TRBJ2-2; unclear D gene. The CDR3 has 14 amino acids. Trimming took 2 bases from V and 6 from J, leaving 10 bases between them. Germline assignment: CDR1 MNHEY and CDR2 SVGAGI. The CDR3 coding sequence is TGTGCCAGCAGTTACCGGCAGGACCCCGGGGAGCTGTTTTTT. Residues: CASSYRQDPGELFF.

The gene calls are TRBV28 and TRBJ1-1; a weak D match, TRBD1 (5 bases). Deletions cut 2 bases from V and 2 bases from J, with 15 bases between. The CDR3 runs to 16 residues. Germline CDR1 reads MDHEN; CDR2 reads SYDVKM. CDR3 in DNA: TGTGCCAGCAGTTTAGGGGGACTAATAATTAACACTGAAGCTTTCTTT. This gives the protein CASSLGGLIINTEAFF. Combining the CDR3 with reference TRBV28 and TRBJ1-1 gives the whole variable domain DVKVTQSSRYLVKRTGEKVFLECVQDMDHENMFWYRQDPGLGLRLIYFSYDVKMKEKGDIPEGYSVSREKKERFSLILESASTNQTSMYLCASSLGGLIINTEAFFGQGTRLTVV.

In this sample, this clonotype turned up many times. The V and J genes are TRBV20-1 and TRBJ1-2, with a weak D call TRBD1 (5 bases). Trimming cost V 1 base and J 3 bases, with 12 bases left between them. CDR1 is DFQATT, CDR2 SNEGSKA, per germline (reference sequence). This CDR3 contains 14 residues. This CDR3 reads CSARVWEGDYGYTF. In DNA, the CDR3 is TGCAGTGCTAGAGTATGGGAAGGGGACTATGGCTACACCTTC.

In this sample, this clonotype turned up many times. DNA for the CDR3: TGTGCCAGCAGCCCGGACAGGGGTGATCAGCCCCAGCATTTT. This gives the protein CASSPDRGDQPQHF. The genes are TRBV7-9 and TRBJ1-5, with 9 positions matching TRBD1. The CDR3 runs to 14 residues. The V gene end was trimmed by 5 bases and the J gene end by 5 bases; junction bases not matched to a gene: 4. CDR1 is SEHNR, CDR2 FQNEAQ, per germline (reference sequence).

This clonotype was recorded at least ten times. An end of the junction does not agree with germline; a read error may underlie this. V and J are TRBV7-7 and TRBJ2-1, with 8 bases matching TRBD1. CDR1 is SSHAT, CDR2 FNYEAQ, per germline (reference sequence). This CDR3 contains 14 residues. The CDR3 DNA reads TGTGCTAGCAGCCCGGGCCAGGGGGCCGATGAGCAGTTCTTC. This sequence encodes CASSPGQGADEQFF.

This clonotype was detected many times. The CDR3 spells CASIRNLSGNTIYF. The CDR3 bases are TGTGCCAGCATAAGGAACCTCTCTGGAAACACCATATATTTT. The rearrangement joins TRBV6-1 to TRBJ1-3, with D uncertain. Trimming took off 7 bases at V and 0 bases at J, with 10 bases between the two ends. Germline V gene data show CDR1 as MNHNS and CDR2 as SASEGT. This CDR3 comprises 14 residues.

The CDR3 DNA is TGCGCCAGCAGTGATCGAACAGGGGGGGGAGAGACCCAGTACTTC. It specifies CASSDRTGGGETQYF. The chain links TRBV10-2 to TRBJ2-5; TRBD1 might be the D (8 bases). This CDR3 is 15 amino acids long. V lost 3 bases and J 4 bases, leaving 15 bases between the germline ends. Looked up from germline, CDR1 is WSHSY and CDR2 is SAAADI.

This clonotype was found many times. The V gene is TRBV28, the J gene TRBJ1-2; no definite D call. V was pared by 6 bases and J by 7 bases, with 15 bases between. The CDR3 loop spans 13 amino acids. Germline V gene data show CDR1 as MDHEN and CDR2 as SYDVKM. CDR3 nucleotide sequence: TGTGCCAGCAGCTACGGGCGGCCGGGTGGCTACACCTTC. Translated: CASSYGRPGGYTF.

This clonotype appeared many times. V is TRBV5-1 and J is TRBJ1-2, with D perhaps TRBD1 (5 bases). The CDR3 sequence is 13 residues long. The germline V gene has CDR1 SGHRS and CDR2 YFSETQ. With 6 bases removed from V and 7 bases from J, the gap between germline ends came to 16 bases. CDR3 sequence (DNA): TGCGCCAGCAAGGTCGGAGGGGCGGGTGGCTACACCTTC. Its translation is CASKVGGAGGYTF.

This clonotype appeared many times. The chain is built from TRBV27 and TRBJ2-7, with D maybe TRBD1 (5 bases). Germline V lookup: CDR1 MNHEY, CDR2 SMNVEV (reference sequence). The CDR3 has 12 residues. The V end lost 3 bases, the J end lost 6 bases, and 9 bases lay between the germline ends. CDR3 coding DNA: TGTGCCAGCAGTTTCAGTGGGGCCGAGCAGTACTTC. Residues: CASSFSGAEQYF.

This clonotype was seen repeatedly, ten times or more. Here the CDR3 reads CASSAGTGVNYGYTF. Here the CDR3 DNA reads TGTGCCAGTAGTGCCGGGACAGGGGTTAACTATGGCTACACCTTC. This rearrangement joins TRBV19 to TRBJ1-2; 10 bases align to TRBD1. The CDR3 length is 15 residues. Germline V gene sequence: CDR1 LNHDA, CDR2 SQIVND (reference sequence). After removal of 5 bases from V and 1 base from J, the junction contained 4 bases not matched to a gene.

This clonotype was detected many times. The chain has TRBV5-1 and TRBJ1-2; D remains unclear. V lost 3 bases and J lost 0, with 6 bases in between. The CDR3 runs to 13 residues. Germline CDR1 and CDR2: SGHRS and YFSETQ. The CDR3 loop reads CASSSDANYGYTF. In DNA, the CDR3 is TGCGCCAGCAGCTCGGATGCTAACTATGGCTACACCTTC.

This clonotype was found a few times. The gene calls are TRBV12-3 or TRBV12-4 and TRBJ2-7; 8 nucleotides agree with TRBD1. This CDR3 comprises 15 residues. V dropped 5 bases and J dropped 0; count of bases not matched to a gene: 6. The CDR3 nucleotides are TGTGCCAGCAGTATCCAGGGGGCCAGCTCCTACGAGCAGTACTTC. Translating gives CASSIQGASSYEQYF.

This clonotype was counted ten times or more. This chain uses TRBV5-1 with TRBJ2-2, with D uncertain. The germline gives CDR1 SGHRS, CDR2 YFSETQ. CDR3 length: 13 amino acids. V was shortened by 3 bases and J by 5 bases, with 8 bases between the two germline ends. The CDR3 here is CASSWTGTGELFF. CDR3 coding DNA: TGCGCCAGCAGCTGGACCGGGACCGGGGAGCTGTTTTTT. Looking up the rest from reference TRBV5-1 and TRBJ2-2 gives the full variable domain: KAGVTQTPRYLIKTRGQQVTLSCSPISGHRSVSWYQQTPGQGLQFLFEYFSETQRNKGNFPGRFSGRQFSNSRSEMNVSTLELGDSALYLCASSWTGTGELFFGEGSRLTVL.

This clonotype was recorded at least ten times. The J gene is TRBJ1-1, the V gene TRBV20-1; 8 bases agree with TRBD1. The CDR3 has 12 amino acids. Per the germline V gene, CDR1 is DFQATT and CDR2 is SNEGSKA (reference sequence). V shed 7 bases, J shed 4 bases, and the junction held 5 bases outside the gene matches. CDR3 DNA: TGCAGTGTTGATACAGGGGGCACTGAAGCTTTCTTT. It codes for CSVDTGGTEAFF.

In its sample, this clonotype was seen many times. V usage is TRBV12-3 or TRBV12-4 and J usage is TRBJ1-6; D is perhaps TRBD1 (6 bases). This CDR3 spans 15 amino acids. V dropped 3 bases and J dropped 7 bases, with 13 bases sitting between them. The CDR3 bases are TGTGCCAGCAGTTTCCTGCAGGGGCCCAATTCACCCCTCCACTTT. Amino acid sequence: CASSFLQGPNSPLHF.

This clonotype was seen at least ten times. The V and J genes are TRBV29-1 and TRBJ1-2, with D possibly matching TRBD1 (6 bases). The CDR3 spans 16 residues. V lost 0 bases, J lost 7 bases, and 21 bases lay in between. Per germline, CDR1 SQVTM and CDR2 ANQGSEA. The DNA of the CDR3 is TGCAGCGTTGAAGATAGGCGGGACACTGGTAGGGGTGGCTACACCTTC. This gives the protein CSVEDRRDTGRGGYTF.

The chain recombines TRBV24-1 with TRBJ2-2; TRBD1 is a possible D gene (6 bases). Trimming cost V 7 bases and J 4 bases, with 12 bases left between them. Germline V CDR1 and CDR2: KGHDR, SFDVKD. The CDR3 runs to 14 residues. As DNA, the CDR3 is TGTGCCACCAGCGAGGACAGTCTCACCGGGGAGCTGTTTTTT. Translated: CATSEDSLTGELFF.

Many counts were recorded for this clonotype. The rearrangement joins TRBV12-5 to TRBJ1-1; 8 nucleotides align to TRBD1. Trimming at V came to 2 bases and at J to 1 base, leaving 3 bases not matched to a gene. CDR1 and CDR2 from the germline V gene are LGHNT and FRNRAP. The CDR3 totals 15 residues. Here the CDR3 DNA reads TGTGCTAGTGGTTTGCGAGGACAGGGGAACACTGAAGCTTTCTTT. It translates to CASGLRGQGNTEAFF.

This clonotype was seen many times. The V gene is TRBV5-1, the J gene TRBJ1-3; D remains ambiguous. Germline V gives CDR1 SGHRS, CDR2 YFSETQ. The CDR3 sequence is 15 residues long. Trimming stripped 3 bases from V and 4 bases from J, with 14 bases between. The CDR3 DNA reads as TGCGCCAGCAGCTCCCTCCCAGACTCAGGAAACACCATATATTTT. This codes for CASSSLPDSGNTIYF.

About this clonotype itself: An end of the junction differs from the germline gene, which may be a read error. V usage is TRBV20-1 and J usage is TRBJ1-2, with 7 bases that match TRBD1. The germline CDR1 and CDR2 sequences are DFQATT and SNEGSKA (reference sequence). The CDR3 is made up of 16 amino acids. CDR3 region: CCALGFRDSGLYGYTF. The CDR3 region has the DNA TGCTGTGCTCTTGGGTTCCGGGACAGTGGCCTCTATGGCTACACCTTC.

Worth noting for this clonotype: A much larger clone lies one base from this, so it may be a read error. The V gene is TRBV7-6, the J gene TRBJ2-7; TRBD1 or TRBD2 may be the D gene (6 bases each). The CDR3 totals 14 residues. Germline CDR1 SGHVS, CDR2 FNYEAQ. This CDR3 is CASSPTGASYDQYF. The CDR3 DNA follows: TGTGCCAGCAGCCCTACGGGGGCGTCCTACGACCAGTACTTC.

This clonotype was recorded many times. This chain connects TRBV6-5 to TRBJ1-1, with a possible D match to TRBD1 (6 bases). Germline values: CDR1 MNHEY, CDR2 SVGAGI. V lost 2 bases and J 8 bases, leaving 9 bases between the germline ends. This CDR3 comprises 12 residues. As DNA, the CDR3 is TGTGCCAGCAGTTACCGGGGGGCGGAAGCTTTCTTT. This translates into CASSYRGAEAFF.

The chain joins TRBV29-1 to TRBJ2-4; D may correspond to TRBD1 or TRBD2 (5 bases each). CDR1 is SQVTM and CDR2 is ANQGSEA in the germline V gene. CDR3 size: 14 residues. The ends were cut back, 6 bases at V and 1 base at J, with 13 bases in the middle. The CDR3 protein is CSVGTGGAKNIQYF. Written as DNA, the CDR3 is TGCAGCGTCGGGACCGGCGGTGCCAAAAACATTCAGTACTTC.

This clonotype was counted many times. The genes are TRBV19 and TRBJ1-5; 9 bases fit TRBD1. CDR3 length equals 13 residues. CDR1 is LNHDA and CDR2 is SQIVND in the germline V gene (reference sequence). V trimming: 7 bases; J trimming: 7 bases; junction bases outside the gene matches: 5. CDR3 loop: CASTDRGGQPQHF. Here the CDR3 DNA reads TGTGCCAGTACCGACAGGGGGGGACAGCCCCAGCATTTT.